The rows below give T cell receptor beta chains drawn from one sample of a study of shared clonotypes between healthy human individuals. The assay was immunoSEQ multiplex PCR, and TCRdb's table has in-frame clones only and misses some. The repertoire has some 2,000,000 clones, 90% to 95% of them found once; the top ten carry 0.1% to 0.15%. Sequenced sample: naive CD4+ T cells sorted from blood. All receptors derive from a young man in good health. The CDR3 runs from the conserved cysteine through the conserved F or W. The D gene is left open where the match is weak. Rows give clone size only sometimes, using once, few, many, or a class for an expanded clone.

d_gene: NA; abundance: NA; len: 12; j_gene: TRBJ1-1; v_gene: TRBV2; CDR3nt: TGTGCCAGCAATCAGGTGAACACTGAAGCTTTCTTT; CDR3aa: CASNQVNTEAFF
d_gene: NA; abundance: once; len: 14; j_gene: TRBJ1-1; v_gene: TRBV5-4; CDR3nt: TGTGCCAGCAGATTATCGACAGGGAACACTGAAGCTTTCTTT; CDR3aa: CASRLSTGNTEAFF
d_gene: NA; abundance: NA; len: 14; j_gene: TRBJ1-6; v_gene: TRBV4-1; CDR3nt: TGCGCCAGCAGCCCGGGACCAGATAATTCACCCCTCCACTTT; CDR3aa: CASSPGPDNSPLHF
d_gene: NA; abundance: NA; len: 14; j_gene: TRBJ1-1; v_gene: TRBV6-5; CDR3nt: TGTGCCAGCAGTTACTCAGGGGAATGGGCGGTGGCTTTCTTT; CDR3aa: CASSYSGEWAVAFF
d_gene: TRBD1; abundance: NA; len: 14; j_gene: TRBJ2-1; v_gene: TRBV10-3; CDR3nt: TGTGCCATCAAGGTAGGGGGCATCTTACATGAGCAGTTCTTC; CDR3aa: CAIKVGGILHEQFF
d_gene: NA; abundance: NA; len: 14; j_gene: TRBJ1-5; v_gene: TRBV30; CDR3nt: TGTGCCTGGAGTCGGCAGGGGCGCGATCAGCCCCAGCATTTT; CDR3aa: CAWSRQGRDQPQHF
d_gene: TRBD1; abundance: once; len: 14; j_gene: TRBJ1-5; v_gene: TRBV19; CDR3nt: TGTGCCAGTAGGTTGACAGGGGGCGATCAGCCCCAGCATTTT; CDR3aa: CASRLTGGDQPQHF
d_gene: TRBD1; abundance: once; len: 15; j_gene: TRBJ1-6; v_gene: TRBV6-1; CDR3nt: TGTGCCAGCACCAGGGACAGGGGCCCCAATTCACCCCTCCACTTT; CDR3aa: CASTRDRGPNSPLHF
d_gene: NA; abundance: NA; len: 15; j_gene: TRBJ1-3; v_gene: TRBV30; CDR3nt: TGTGCCTGGAGTGTACTCAAGGGGCCTGGAAACACCATATATTTT; CDR3aa: CAWSVLKGPGNTIYF
d_gene: NA; abundance: NA; len: 14; j_gene: TRBJ1-2; v_gene: TRBV27; CDR3nt: TGTGCCAGCAGTGGCTGGGGGGGGAACTATGGCTACACCTTC; CDR3aa: CASSGWGGNYGYTF
d_gene: TRBD1; abundance: NA; len: 13; j_gene: TRBJ1-4; v_gene: TRBV29-1; CDR3nt: TGCAGCGTAACCGGGACAGGCAATGAAAAACTGTTTTTT; CDR3aa: CSVTGTGNEKLFF
d_gene: TRBD2; abundance: NA; len: 14; j_gene: TRBJ2-1; v_gene: TRBV5-4; CDR3nt: TGTGCCAGCTCCGACTTGTCGGGGGGCAATGAGCAGTTCTTC; CDR3aa: CASSDLSGGNEQFF
d_gene: NA; abundance: once; len: 13; j_gene: TRBJ2-1; v_gene: TRBV7-2; CDR3nt: TGTGCCAGCAGCTCTGACACTAGGAATGAGCAGTTCTTC; CDR3aa: CASSSDTRNEQFF
d_gene: NA; abundance: NA; len: 14; j_gene: TRBJ1-6; v_gene: TRBV28; CDR3nt: TGTGCCAGCAATCCAGGGATTTATAATTCACCCCTCCACTTT; CDR3aa: CASNPGIYNSPLHF
d_gene: TRBD1; abundance: NA; len: 13; j_gene: TRBJ1-6; v_gene: TRBV5-6; CDR3nt: TGTGCCAGCAACTCAGGGGGTAATTCACCCCTCCACTTT; CDR3aa: CASNSGGNSPLHF
d_gene: NA; abundance: NA; len: 14; j_gene: TRBJ2-3; v_gene: TRBV19; CDR3nt: TGTGCCAGTAGTATGGATGTCTTCACAGATACGCAGTATTTT; CDR3aa: CASSMDVFTDTQYF
d_gene: TRBD1; abundance: NA; len: 16; j_gene: TRBJ1-1; v_gene: TRBV9; CDR3nt: TGTGCCAGCAGCCCTCGGACAGGGGGCGGGAACACTGAAGCTTTCTTT; CDR3aa: CASSPRTGGGNTEAFF
d_gene: NA; abundance: NA; len: 14; j_gene: TRBJ2-7; v_gene: TRBV5-4; CDR3nt: TGTGCCAGCAGCGAGACCAGGACCTCCTACGAGCAGTACTTC; CDR3aa: CASSETRTSYEQYF
d_gene: TRBD1; abundance: NA; len: 14; j_gene: TRBJ1-1; v_gene: TRBV30; CDR3nt: TGTGCCTGGAGTAGGGACAGGGGGTTCACTGAAGCTTTCTTT; CDR3aa: CAWSRDRGFTEAFF
d_gene: TRBD1; abundance: NA; len: 16; j_gene: TRBJ2-7; v_gene: TRBV18; CDR3nt: TGTGCCAGCTCACCACCAGCCGGGACAGGCGCCTACGAGCAGTACTTC; CDR3aa: CASSPPAGTGAYEQYF
d_gene: NA; abundance: NA; len: 16; j_gene: TRBJ1-1; v_gene: TRBV18; CDR3nt: TGTGCCAGCTCCGACTCACAAGTTCCCATGAACACTGAAGCTTTCTTT; CDR3aa: CASSDSQVPMNTEAFF
d_gene: TRBD2; abundance: NA; len: 14; j_gene: TRBJ2-3; v_gene: TRBV10-3; CDR3nt: TGTGCCATCAGTGAGGGTCGTAGCGGGTTTACGCAGTATTTT; CDR3aa: CAISEGRSGFTQYF
d_gene: NA; abundance: NA; len: 14; j_gene: TRBJ1-5; v_gene: TRBV4-1; CDR3nt: TGCGCCAGCAGCCAAGAATACGGTAATCAGCCCCAGCATTTT; CDR3aa: CASSQEYGNQPQHF
d_gene: TRBD2; abundance: once; len: 16; j_gene: TRBJ2-1; v_gene: TRBV4-1; CDR3nt: TGCGCCAGCAGCCAAGAGGTACTAGCGGGAGATCGGGAGCAGTTCTTC; CDR3aa: CASSQEVLAGDREQFF
d_gene: NA; abundance: NA; len: 17; j_gene: TRBJ2-7; v_gene: TRBV21-1; CDR3nt: TGTGCCAGCAGCAAAGCTCCAGGGGACAGCACGCACTACGAGCAGTACTTC; CDR3aa: CASSKAPGDSTHYEQYF
d_gene: NA; abundance: NA; len: 19; j_gene: TRBJ2-3; v_gene: TRBV9; CDR3nt: TGTGCCAAAGATCCTGGAAGAGAAAACAGGGTGAGGGCCACAGATACGCAGTATTTT; CDR3aa: CAKDPGRENRVRATDTQYF
d_gene: NA; abundance: NA; len: 15; j_gene: TRBJ2-4; v_gene: TRBV5-6; CDR3nt: TGTGCCAGCAGCCTGGGAGGCTGGGCCAAAAACATTCAGTACTTC; CDR3aa: CASSLGGWAKNIQYF
d_gene: TRBD1; abundance: NA; len: 14; j_gene: TRBJ2-7; v_gene: TRBV15; CDR3nt: TGTGCCACCAGCAGAGGGGACAGCCCCGGCGAGCAGTACTTC; CDR3aa: CATSRGDSPGEQYF
d_gene: TRBD2; abundance: NA; len: 17; j_gene: TRBJ2-5; v_gene: TRBV5-1; CDR3nt: TGCGCCAGCAGCCCGGCGTTAGCGGGAGGGTACCAAGAGACCCAGTACTTC; CDR3aa: CASSPALAGGYQETQYF
d_gene: NA; abundance: NA; len: 14; j_gene: TRBJ2-5; v_gene: TRBV6-5; CDR3nt: TGTGCCAGCAGTTACTCTGGACTGCAAGAGACCCAGTACTTC; CDR3aa: CASSYSGLQETQYF
d_gene: TRBD1; abundance: once; len: 15; j_gene: TRBJ1-3; v_gene: TRBV6-5; CDR3nt: TGTGCCAGCACGAGGACAGGTAGCTCTGGAAACACCATATATTTT; CDR3aa: CASTRTGSSGNTIYF
d_gene: NA; abundance: once; len: 18; j_gene: TRBJ1-4; v_gene: TRBV11-2; CDR3nt: TGTGCCAGCAGCTTAAAAAGTTTGAAAAGTAGGGATAATGAAAAACTGTTTTTT; CDR3aa: CASSLKSLKSRDNEKLFF
d_gene: NA; abundance: NA; len: 13; j_gene: TRBJ1-4; v_gene: TRBV30; CDR3nt: TGTGCCTGGAGCGCGAGTGATGGTGAAAAACTGTTTTTT; CDR3aa: CAWSASDGEKLFF
d_gene: NA; abundance: NA; len: 15; j_gene: TRBJ2-7; v_gene: TRBV4-2; CDR3nt: TGTGCCAGCAGCGTACAGCCGACCGACCTCTACGAGCAGTACTTC; CDR3aa: CASSVQPTDLYEQYF
d_gene: NA; abundance: NA; len: 15; j_gene: TRBJ2-2; v_gene: TRBV19; CDR3nt: TGTGCCAGTTCTAGGGCGGATAAGAACACCGGGGAGCTGTTTTTT; CDR3aa: CASSRADKNTGELFF
d_gene: NA; abundance: NA; len: 11; j_gene: TRBJ2-4; v_gene: TRBV7-8; CDR3nt: TGTGCCAGCAGCTCCAAAAACATTCAGTACTTC; CDR3aa: CASSSKNIQYF
d_gene: TRBD1; abundance: NA; len: 14; j_gene: TRBJ1-1; v_gene: TRBV28; CDR3nt: TGTGCCAGCAGTTTAGCCTTTGGACAGGGAAAAGCTTTCTTT; CDR3aa: CASSLAFGQGKAFF
d_gene: TRBD2; abundance: NA; len: 15; j_gene: TRBJ2-5; v_gene: TRBV11-2; CDR3nt: TGTGCCAGCAGCTTAGGCGGGACTACAAAAGAGACCCAGTACTTC; CDR3aa: CASSLGGTTKETQYF
d_gene: TRBD1; abundance: NA; len: 14; j_gene: TRBJ2-7; v_gene: TRBV28; CDR3nt: TGTGCCAGCAGCTCAGGGGGAAGCTCCTACGAGCAGTACTTC; CDR3aa: CASSSGGSSYEQYF
d_gene: NA; abundance: NA; len: 14; j_gene: TRBJ1-1; v_gene: TRBV6-1; CDR3nt: TGTGCCAGCAGTGAAGGTTCGGGGGGCACTGAAGCTTTCTTT; CDR3aa: CASSEGSGGTEAFF
d_gene: NA; abundance: NA; len: 11; j_gene: TRBJ1-4; v_gene: TRBV5-1; CDR3nt: TGCGCCAGCAGGGGGAATGAAAAACTGTTTTTT; CDR3aa: CASRGNEKLFF
d_gene: NA; abundance: NA; len: 15; j_gene: TRBJ1-2; v_gene: TRBV28; CDR3nt: TGTGCCAGCAGTTCCCCTTCTTTAGGGGAAATTGGCTACACCTTC; CDR3aa: CASSSPSLGEIGYTF
d_gene: NA; abundance: NA; len: 14; j_gene: TRBJ2-7; v_gene: TRBV25-1; CDR3nt: TGTGCCAGCAGTGGAGCGAGCAAAATGTACGAGCAGTACTTC; CDR3aa: CASSGASKMYEQYF
d_gene: NA; abundance: NA; len: 16; j_gene: TRBJ1-5; v_gene: TRBV7-2; CDR3nt: TGTGCCAGCAGCTTAACTGTGACAGACGGCAATCAGCCCCAGCATTTT; CDR3aa: CASSLTVTDGNQPQHF